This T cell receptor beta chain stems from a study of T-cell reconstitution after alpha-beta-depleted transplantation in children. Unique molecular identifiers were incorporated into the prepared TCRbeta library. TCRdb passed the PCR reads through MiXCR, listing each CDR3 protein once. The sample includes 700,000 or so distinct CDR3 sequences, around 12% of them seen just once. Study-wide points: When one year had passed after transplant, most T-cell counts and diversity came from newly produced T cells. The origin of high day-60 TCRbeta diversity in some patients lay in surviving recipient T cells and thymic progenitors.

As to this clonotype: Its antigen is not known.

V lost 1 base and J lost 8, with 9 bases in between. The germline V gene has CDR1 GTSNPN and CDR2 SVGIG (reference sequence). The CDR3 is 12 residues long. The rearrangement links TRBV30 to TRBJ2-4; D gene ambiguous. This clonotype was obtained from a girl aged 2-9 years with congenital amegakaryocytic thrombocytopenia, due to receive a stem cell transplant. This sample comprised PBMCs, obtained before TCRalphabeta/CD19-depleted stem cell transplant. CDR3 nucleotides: TGTGCCTGGAGTGAGCAAAGGGACATTCAGTACTTC. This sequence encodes CAWSEQRDIQYF.